This entry concerns a single T cell receptor (beta chain). These data belong to a study of cytomegalovirus exposure and HLA in healthy donors. Trimming took 6 bases from V and 4 from J, leaving 8 bases between them. CDR3 length: 12 amino acids. Germline CDR1 MNHNS, CDR2 SASEGT. The PCR used 60 Vbeta and 13 Jbeta primers. Some clones are missing from TCRdb's copy, which holds only in-frame ones; the method was immunoSEQ multiplex PCR. The repertoire holds under 150,000 clones, with 65% to 90% as singletons. The chain carries TRBV6-1 and TRBJ2-3; D not certain. Sequenced material: PBMCs. The source is a girl aged 2 to 10 in good health and CMV-seronegative. CDR3 bases: TGTGCCAGCAGATCGAGCGCAGATACGCAGTATTTT. Residues: CASRSSADTQYF.